The clone carrying this T cell receptor (beta chain) was counted a single time. V was clipped by 10 bases and J by 6 bases, with 13 bases between them. CDR3 size: 12 residues. Germline CDR1 reads MDHEN; CDR2 reads SYDVKM. The data derive from a study of blood T cell repertoires in COVID-19. Study background: Collection of acute and convalescent COVID-19 samples took place in the United States, Italy and Spain.

Sequenced by immunoSEQ multiplex PCR; TCRdb stores in-frame clones only, minus some. The sample holds hundreds of thousands of clones, roughly 86% seen once. The receptor was isolated from a woman in her sixties or seventies who had recovered from COVID-19. Source material: peripheral blood. The rearrangement uses TRBV28 and TRBJ2-1; TRBD1 is a possible D gene (6 bases). CDR3 sequence (DNA): TGTGCCACTCAGGGGTCTAGCAATGAGCAGTTCTTC. It specifies CATQGSSNEQFF.